This note documents a single T cell receptor beta chain sequence. The CDR3 covers 18 residues. The data are from a study of blood T cell repertoires in COVID-19. Across the whole study: Samples came from the United States, Italy and Spain, spanning acute and convalescent COVID-19. T cells, B-cell-depleted T cells, or PBMCs provided the cDNA or gDNA that served as material.

How the authors handled the data: Estimates of nucleated cell counts were drawn from the amplification of reference gene primers. Only in-frame clones appear in the TCRdb table, and some are missing; sequencing was by immunoSEQ multiplex PCR. Clone size and the V and J calls come from that table; the DNA yielded D and trimming. The top ten hold approximately 1.2% of the sample, which has about 320,000 clones, 80% to 90% seen once. The sequencing sample was made of peripheral blood. The chain employs TRBV12-2 and TRBJ1-6. TRBV12-2 is a listed pseudogene. This sequence was found in a woman aged 45-65 years with acute or convalescent COVID-19. DNA of the CDR3: TGTGCAAGTCGCCTATTTGAGGAGGACCCGTTATTAAATTCACCCCTCCACTTT. Amino acids: CASRLFEEDPLLNSPLHF.